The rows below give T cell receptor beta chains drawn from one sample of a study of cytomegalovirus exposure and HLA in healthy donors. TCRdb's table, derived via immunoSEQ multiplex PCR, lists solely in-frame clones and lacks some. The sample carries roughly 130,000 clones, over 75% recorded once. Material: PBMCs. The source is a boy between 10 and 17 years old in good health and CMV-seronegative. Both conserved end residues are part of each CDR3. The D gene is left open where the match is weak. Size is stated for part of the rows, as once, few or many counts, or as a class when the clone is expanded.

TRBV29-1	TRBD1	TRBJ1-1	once	CSVSRDSTEAFF	TGCAGCGTTTCCCGGGACAGCACTGAAGCTTTCTTT
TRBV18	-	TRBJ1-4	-	CASSPYGTSLNEKLFF	TGTGCCAGCTCACCCTATGGGACTTCCCTTAATGAAAAACTGTTTTTT
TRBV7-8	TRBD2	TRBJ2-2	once	CASSLGSGGVSGELFF	TGTGCCAGCAGCTTAGGTAGCGGGGGAGTATCCGGGGAGCTGTTTTTT
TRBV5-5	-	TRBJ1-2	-	CASSLGAGDRAYGYTF	TGTGCCAGCAGCTTAGGGGCAGGGGATCGGGCCTATGGCTACACCTTC
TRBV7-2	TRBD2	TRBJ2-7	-	CASSPTSGGVFEQYF	TGTGCCAGCAGCCCCACTAGCGGGGGGGTTTTCGAGCAGTACTTC
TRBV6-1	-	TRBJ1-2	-	CASSPSPGQVYGYTF	TGTGCCAGCAGCCCAAGCCCTGGGCAGGTCTATGGCTACACCTTC
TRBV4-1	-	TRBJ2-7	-	CASSQVYEGAGEQYF	TGCGCCAGCAGCCAAGTATATGAGGGGGCGGGAGAGCAGTACTTC
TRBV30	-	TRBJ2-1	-	CAWKLDRPTMREQFF	TGTGCCTGGAAGCTGGACAGACCTACAATGAGGGAGCAGTTCTTC
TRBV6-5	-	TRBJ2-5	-	CASRKRVQETQYF	TGTGCCAGCAGAAAGAGGGTTCAAGAGACCCAGTACTTC
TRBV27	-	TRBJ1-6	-	CASSGYRDGPLHF	TGTGCCAGCAGTGGTTACAGGGACGGACCCCTCCACTTT
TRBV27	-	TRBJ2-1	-	CASSRQGHYNEQFF	TGTGCCAGCAGTCGTCAGGGGCATTACAATGAGCAGTTCTTC
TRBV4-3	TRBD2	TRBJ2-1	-	CASSQVIAGGPIGEQFF	TGCGCCAGCAGCCAAGTAATAGCGGGAGGGCCGATTGGTGAGCAGTTCTTC
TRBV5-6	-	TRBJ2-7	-	CASSSLTSSYEQYF	TGTGCCAGCAGCTCACTGACTAGCTCCTACGAGCAGTACTTC
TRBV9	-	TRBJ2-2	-	CASNGGQDTGELFF	TGTGCCAGTAACGGGGGGCAGGACACCGGGGAGCTGTTTTTT
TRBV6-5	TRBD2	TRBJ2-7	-	CASSPSGGAFYEQYF	TGTGCCAGCAGCCCAAGCGGGGGGGCCTTCTACGAGCAGTACTTC
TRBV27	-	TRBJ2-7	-	CASSYRSSYEQYF	TGTGCCAGCAGTTACAGGAGCTCCTACGAGCAGTACTTC
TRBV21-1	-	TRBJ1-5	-	CASTKPTGQGGQPQHF	TGTGCCAGCACCAAGCCTACGGGACAGGGAGGTCAGCCCCAGCATTTT
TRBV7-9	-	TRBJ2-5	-	CASRAGQKYQETQYF	TGTGCCAGCAGGGCGGGACAGAAGTACCAAGAGACCCAGTACTTC
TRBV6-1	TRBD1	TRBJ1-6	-	CASSEGGTGGSPLHF	TGTGCCAGCAGTGAAGGGGGGACAGGCGGTTCACCCCTCCACTTT
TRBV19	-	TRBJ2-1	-	CASSWRNEQFF	TGTGCCAGTAGTTGGAGAAATGAGCAGTTCTTC
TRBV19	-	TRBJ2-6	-	CATQGSGANVLTF	TGTGCCACGCAGGGTTCTGGGGCCAACGTCCTGACTTTC
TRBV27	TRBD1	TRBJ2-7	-	CASSLLTTGEGEQYF	TGTGCCAGCAGTTTATTGACCACAGGGGAAGGCGAGCAGTACTTC
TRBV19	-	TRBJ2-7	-	CASSTPQGTTYEQYF	TGTGCCAGTAGTACGCCACAGGGAACGACCTACGAGCAGTACTTC
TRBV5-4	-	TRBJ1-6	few	CASSPTGQNNSPLHF	TGTGCCAGCAGCCCAACAGGACAAAATAATTCACCCCTCCACTTT
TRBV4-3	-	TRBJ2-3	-	CASSQAGFDTQYF	TGCGCCAGCAGCCAGGCGGGGTTCGATACGCAGTATTTT
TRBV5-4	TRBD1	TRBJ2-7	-	CASSGVPGTGSYEQYF	TGTGCCAGCAGCGGAGTACCCGGGACAGGATCCTACGAGCAGTACTTC
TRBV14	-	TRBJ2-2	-	CASSPFFGELFF	TGTGCCAGCAGCCCCTTTTTTGGGGAGCTGTTTTTT
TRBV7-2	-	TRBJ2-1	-	CASSLNLAPPSTYNEQFF	TGTGCCAGCAGCTTAAATCTAGCGCCGCCATCCACCTACAATGAGCAGTTCTTC
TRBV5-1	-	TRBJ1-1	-	CASSTQGPEGAFF	TGCGCCAGCAGCACTCAAGGACCGGAGGGAGCTTTCTTT
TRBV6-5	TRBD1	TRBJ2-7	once	CASSPVGTGRDEQYF	TGTGCCAGCAGTCCCGTCGGGACAGGTCGTGACGAGCAGTACTTC
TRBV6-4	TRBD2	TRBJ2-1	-	CASSKTGTSGYNEQFF	TGTGCCAGCAGCAAGACCGGGACTAGCGGATACAATGAGCAGTTCTTC
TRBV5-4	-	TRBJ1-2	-	CASSHVISMSYGYTF	TGTGCCAGCAGTCATGTTATTTCGATGAGCTATGGCTACACCTTC
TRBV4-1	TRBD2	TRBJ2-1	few	CASSQDSGSFNEQFF	TGCGCCAGCAGCCAAGATAGCGGGAGTTTCAATGAGCAGTTCTTC
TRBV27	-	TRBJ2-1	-	CASVPLWTSGRRSYNEQFF	-
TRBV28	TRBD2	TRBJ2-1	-	CASRWTSGRSVF	TGTGCCAGCAGATGGACTAGCGGGAGATCGGTCTTC
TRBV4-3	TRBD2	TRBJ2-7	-	CASSQTGGPDEQYF	TGCGCCAGCAGCCAGACGGGGGGGCCCGACGAGCAGTACTTC
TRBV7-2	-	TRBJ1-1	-	CASSLGANTEAFF	TGTGCCAGCAGCTTAGGGGCGAACACTGAAGCTTTCTTT
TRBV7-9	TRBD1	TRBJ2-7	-	CASSLGQGAGEQYF	TGTGCCAGCAGCTTAGGGCAGGGGGCTGGCGAGCAGTACTTC
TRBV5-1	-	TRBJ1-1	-	CASSADRVDTEAFF	TGCGCCAGCAGCGCCGATCGGGTCGACACTGAAGCTTTCTTT
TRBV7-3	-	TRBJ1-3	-	CASSLTFDKSSGNTIYF	TGTGCCAGCAGCTTAACGTTCGACAAGAGCTCTGGAAACACCATATATTTT
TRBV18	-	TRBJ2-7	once	CASSDDIYEQYF	TGTGCCAGCTCAGACGACATCTACGAGCAGTACTTC
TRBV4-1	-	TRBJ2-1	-	CASSQVNSRGNEQFF	TGCGCCAGCAGCCAAGTGAACAGTCGTGGGAATGAGCAGTTCTTC
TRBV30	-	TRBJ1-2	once	CAWSVDSLWWGHWGYTF	TGTGCCTGGAGTGTAGATAGTTTGTGGTGGGGGCACTGGGGCTACACCTTC
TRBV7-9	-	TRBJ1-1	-	CASSYDTNTEAFF	TGTGCCAGCAGCTACGACACGAACACTGAAGCTTTCTTT
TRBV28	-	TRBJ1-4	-	CASSPNTGLTNEKLFF	TGTGCCAGCAGTCCTAATACAGGGTTGACTAATGAAAAACTGTTTTTT
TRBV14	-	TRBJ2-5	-	CASSQTRDAVLETQYF	TGTGCCAGCAGCCAAACCAGGGATGCGGTTTTAGAGACCCAGTACTTC
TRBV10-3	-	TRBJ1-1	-	CAISEGGLRGNTEAFF	TGTGCCATCAGTGAGGGCGGGTTGCGGGGAAACACTGAAGCTTTCTTT
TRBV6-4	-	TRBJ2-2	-	CASSDSGAGTGELFF	TGTGCCAGCAGTGACTCGGGGGCTGGAACCGGGGAGCTGTTTTTT
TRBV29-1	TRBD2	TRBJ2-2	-	CSVGTSVTGELFF	TGCAGCGTTGGGACTAGCGTCACCGGGGAGCTGTTTTTT
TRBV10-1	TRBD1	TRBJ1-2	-	CASSVGTGEGYTF	TGCGCCAGCAGTGTTGGGACAGGGGAGGGCTACACCTTC
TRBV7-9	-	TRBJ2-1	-	CASSLQGNEQFF	TGTGCCAGCAGCCTACAGGGCAATGAGCAGTTCTTC
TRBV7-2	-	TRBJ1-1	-	CASRIVEGTEAFF	TGTGCCAGCAGAATAGTGGAGGGAACTGAAGCTTTCTTT
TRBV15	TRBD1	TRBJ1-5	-	CATSRDREGNQPQHF	TGTGCCACCAGCAGGGACAGGGAGGGCAATCAGCCCCAGCATTTT